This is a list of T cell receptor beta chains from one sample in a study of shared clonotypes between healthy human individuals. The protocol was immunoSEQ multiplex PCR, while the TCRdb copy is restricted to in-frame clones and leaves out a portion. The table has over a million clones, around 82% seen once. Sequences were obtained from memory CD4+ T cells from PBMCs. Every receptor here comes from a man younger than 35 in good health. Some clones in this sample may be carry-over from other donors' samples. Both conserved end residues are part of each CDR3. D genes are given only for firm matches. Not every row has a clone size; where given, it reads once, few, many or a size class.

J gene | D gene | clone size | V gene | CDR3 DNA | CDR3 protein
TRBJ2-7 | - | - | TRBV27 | TGTGCCAGCAGTTTATCGTGGGCGAGGCATGGCGAGCAGTACTTC | CASSLSWARHGEQYF
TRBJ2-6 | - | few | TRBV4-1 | TGCGCCAGCAGCCAAGACCTCTCTGGGGCCAACGTCCTGACTTTC | CASSQDLSGANVLTF
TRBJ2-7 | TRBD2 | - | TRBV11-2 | TGTGCCAGCAGCTTCGTAGCGGGATCGTTCGGCGAGCAGTACTTC | CASSFVAGSFGEQYF
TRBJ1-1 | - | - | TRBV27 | TGTGCCAGCAGTTCCCCTATGAAGGGAGGTATCGCTTTCTTT | CASSSPMKGGIAFF
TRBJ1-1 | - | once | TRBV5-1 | TGCGCCAGCAGCTTCAGTGAGAACACTGAAGCTTTCTTT | CASSFSENTEAFF
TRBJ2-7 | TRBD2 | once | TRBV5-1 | TGCGCCAGCACCACGACTAGCTCAGGGGAGCAGTACTTC | CASTTTSSGEQYF
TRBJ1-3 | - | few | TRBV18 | TGTGCCAGCTCACGCGGATCAGGGACTGTTGGAAACACCATATATTTT | CASSRGSGTVGNTIYF
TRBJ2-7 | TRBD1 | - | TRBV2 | TGTGCCAGCAGTGTCCCGACGATAAGACAGGGTTTAGGCGAGCAGTACTTC | CASSVPTIRQGLGEQYF
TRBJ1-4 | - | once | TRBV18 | TGTGCCAGCTCACCACGGGAATTTCCTGATAATGAAAAACTGTTTTTT | CASSPREFPDNEKLFF
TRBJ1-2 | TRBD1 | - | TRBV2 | TGTGCCAGCAGGCTTCGACAGGGGGGTGTCTATGGCTACACCTTC | CASRLRQGGVYGYTF
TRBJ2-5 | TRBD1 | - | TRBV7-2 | TGTGCCAGCAGCCCTCGACAGGGTTCGGGTGAGACCCAGTACTTC | CASSPRQGSGETQYF
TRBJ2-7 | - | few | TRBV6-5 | TGTGCCAGCAGTCTCCGGGGTTCCTACGAGCAGTACTTC | CASSLRGSYEQYF
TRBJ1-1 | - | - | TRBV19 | TGTGCCAGCGACTCTTTGGTCGGACGAAAGAACACTGAAGCTTTCTTT | CASDSLVGRKNTEAFF
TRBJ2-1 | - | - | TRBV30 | TGTGCCTGGAGTGCCTTTGGAAATGAGCAGTTCTTC | CAWSAFGNEQFF
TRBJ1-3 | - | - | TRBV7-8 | TGTGCCAGCAGCTTAATGGGCTCCTCTGGAAACACCATATATTTT | CASSLMGSSGNTIYF
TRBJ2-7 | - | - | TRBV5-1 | TGCGCCACGCGAATTCTCCCAAACTACGAGCAGTACTTC | CATRILPNYEQYF
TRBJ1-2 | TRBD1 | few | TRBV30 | TGTGCCTGGAGCTCGATCCGGGACAGGACCTATGGCTACACCTTC | CAWSSIRDRTYGYTF
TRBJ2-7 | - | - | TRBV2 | TGTGCCAGCAGTGACAGGGAGCTGTCCTACGAGCAGTACTTC | CASSDRELSYEQYF
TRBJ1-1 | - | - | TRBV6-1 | TGTGCCAGCACTATAGGTCCCCGCCCCCCCACTGAAGCTTTCTTT | CASTIGPRPPTEAFF
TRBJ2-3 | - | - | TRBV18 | TGTGCCAGCTCCCACAGGGCTGATACGCAGTATTTT | CASSHRADTQYF
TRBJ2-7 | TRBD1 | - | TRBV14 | TGTGCCAGCAGTCCACGACAGGGGGCCTCCTACGAGCAGTACTTC | CASSPRQGASYEQYF
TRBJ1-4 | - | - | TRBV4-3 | TGCGCCAGCAGCCAAGGTTTTAGGGAAAATGAAAAACTGTTTTTT | CASSQGFRENEKLFF
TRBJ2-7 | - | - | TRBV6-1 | TGTGCCAGCAGTGAATCCGGACGGATATACGAGCAGTACTTC | CASSESGRIYEQYF
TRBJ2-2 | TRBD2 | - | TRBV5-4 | TGTGCCAGCAGCTCCCCGGGACTAGCAGGCGGGGAGCTGTTTTTT | CASSSPGLAGGELFF
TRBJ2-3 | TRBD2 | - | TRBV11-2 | TGTGCCAGCAGCTTCTTACCGGGACTAGCGGGAGGGGCGCATACGCAGTATTTT | CASSFLPGLAGGAHTQYF
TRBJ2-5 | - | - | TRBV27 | TGTGCCAGCAGCTTTACCAATTCAGGGGTTGAGACCCAGTACTTC | CASSFTNSGVETQYF